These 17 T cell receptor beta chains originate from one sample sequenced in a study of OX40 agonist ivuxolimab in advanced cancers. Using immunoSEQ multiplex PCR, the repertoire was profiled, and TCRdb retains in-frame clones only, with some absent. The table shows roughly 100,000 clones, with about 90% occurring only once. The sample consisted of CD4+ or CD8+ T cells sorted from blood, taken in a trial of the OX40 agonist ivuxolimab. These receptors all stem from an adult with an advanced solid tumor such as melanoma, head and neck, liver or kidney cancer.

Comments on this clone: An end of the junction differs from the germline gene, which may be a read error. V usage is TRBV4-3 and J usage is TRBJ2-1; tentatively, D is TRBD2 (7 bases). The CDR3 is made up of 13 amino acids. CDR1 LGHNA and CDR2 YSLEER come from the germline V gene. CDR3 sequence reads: CASTQEGGGKQFF. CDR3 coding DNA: TGCGCCAGCACCCAAGAAGGGGGGGGGAAGCAGTTCTTC.

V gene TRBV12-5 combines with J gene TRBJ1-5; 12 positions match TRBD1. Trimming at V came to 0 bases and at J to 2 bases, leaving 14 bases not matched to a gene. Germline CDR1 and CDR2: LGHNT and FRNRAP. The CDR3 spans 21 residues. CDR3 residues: CASGLVRIPGQGASGNQPQHF. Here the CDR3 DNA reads TGTGCTAGTGGTTTGGTACGGATCCCGGGACAGGGGGCCTCGGGCAATCAGCCCCAGCATTTT.

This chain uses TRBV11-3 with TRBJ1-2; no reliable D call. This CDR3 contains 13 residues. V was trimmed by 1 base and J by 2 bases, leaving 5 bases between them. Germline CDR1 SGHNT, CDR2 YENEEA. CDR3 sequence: CASSLGQNYGYTF. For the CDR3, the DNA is TGTGCCAGCAGCTTAGGTCAAAACTATGGCTACACCTTC.

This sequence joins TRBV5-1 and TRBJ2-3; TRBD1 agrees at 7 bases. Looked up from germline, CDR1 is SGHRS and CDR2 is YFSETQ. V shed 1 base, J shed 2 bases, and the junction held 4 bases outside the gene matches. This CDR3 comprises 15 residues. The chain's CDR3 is CASSLSGTDTDTQYF. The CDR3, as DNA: TGCGCCAGCAGCTTGTCCGGGACAGACACAGATACGCAGTATTTT.

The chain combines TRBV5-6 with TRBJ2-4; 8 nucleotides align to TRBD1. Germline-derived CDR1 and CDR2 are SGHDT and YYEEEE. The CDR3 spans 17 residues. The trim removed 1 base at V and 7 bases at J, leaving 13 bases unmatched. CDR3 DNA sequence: TGTGCCAGCAGCTTGAAAATAACGAGACAGGGGTGGAACATTCAGTACTTC. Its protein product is CASSLKITRQGWNIQYF.

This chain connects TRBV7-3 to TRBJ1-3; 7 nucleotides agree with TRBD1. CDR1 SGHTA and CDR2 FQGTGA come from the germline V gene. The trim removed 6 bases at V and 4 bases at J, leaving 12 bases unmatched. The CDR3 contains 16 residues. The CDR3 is CASRSQQGRTGNTIYF. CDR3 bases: TGTGCCAGCAGATCACAACAGGGGAGGACGGGAAACACCATATATTTT.

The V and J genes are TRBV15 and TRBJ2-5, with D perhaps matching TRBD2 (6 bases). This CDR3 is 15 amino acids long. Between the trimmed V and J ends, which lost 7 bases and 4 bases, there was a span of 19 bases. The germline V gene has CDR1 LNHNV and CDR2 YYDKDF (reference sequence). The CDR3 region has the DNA TGTGCCACCAACCAGGAAGGACTAATTGTAGAGACCCAGTACTTC. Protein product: CATNQEGLIVETQYF.

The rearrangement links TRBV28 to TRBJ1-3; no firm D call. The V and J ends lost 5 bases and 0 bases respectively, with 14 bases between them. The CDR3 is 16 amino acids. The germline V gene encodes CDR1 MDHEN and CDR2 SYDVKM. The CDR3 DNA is TGTGCCAGCAGTCCACCCGGTCCTAGCTCTGGAAACACCATATATTTT. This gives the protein CASSPPGPSSGNTIYF.

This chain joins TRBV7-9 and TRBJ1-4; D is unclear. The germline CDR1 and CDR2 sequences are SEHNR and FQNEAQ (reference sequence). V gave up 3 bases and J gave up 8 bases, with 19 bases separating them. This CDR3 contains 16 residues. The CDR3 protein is CASSFRTGPLNEKLFF. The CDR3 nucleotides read TGTGCCAGCAGCTTTCGAACCGGGCCCCTAAACGAAAAACTGTTTTTT.

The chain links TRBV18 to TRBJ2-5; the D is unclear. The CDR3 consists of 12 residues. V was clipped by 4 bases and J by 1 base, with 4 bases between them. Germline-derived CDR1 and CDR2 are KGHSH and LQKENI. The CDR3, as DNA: TGTGCCAGCTCACGCGCCCAAGAGACCCAGTACTTC. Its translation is CASSRAQETQYF.

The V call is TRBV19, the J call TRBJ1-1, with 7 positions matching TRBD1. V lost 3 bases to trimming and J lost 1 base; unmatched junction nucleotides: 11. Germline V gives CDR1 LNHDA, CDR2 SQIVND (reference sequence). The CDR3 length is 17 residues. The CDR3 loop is CASSIHSGQPSNTEAFF. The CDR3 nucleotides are TGTGCCAGTAGTATTCACTCGGGACAGCCTTCGAACACTGAAGCTTTCTTT.

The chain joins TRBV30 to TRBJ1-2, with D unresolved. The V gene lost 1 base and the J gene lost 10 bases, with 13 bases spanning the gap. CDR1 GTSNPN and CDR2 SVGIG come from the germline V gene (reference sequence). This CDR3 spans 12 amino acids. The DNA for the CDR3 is TGTGCCTGGAGTGGACGGTTAATCGCCTACACCTTC. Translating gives CAWSGRLIAYTF.

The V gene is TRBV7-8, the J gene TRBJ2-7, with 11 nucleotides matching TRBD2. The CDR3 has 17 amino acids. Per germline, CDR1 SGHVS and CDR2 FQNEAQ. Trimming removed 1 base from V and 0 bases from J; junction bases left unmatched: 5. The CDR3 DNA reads TGTGCCAGCAGCTTAGGGACTAGCGGGTGGGACTCCTACGAGCAGTACTTC. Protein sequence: CASSLGTSGWDSYEQYF.

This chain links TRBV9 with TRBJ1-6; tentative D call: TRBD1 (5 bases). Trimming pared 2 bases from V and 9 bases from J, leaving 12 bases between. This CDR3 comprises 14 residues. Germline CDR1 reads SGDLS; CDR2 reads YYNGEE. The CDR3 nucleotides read TGTGCCAGCAGCGTCGGGGGGTATGGTTCACCCCTCCACTTT. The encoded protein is CASSVGGYGSPLHF.

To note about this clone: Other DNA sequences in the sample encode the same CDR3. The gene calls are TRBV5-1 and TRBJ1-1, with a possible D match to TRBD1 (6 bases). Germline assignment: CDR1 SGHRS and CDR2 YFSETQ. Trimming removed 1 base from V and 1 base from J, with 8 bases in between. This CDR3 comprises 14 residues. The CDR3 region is CASSLSGANTEAFF. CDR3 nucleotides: TGCGCCAGCAGCTTGTCAGGGGCGAACACTGAAGCTTTCTTT.

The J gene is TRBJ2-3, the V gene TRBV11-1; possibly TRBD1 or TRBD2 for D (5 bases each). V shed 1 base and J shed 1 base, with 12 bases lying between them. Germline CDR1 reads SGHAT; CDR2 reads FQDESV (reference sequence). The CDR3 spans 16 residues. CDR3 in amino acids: CASSLDWGSGTDTQYF. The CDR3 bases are TGTGCCAGCAGCTTAGACTGGGGGAGCGGCACAGATACGCAGTATTTT.

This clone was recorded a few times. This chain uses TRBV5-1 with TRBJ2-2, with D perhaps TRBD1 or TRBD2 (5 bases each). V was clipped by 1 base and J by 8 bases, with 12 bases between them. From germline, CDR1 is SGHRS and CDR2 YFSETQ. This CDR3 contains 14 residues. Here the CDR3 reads CASSLTGLMGELFF. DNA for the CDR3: TGCGCCAGCAGCTTGACAGGACTGATGGGGGAGCTGTTTTTT.